These 20 T cell receptor beta chains originate from one sample sequenced in a study of T cells in women clearing cervical HPV infection. The assay was immunoSEQ multiplex PCR, and TCRdb's table has in-frame clones only and misses some. The listing contains 20,000 to 25,000 clones. What was sequenced was blood buffy coat. The receptor source for this set is a woman between 18 and 70 years old with a cervical HPV16 infection that either progressed to CIN3+ or cleared (not recorded which).

With regard to this clone: With the read ending 3 residues before the CDR3 end, the germline J gene is used to fill in that end. The chain joins TRBV2 to TRBJ2-1; no clear D. This CDR3 is 14 amino acids long. Germline lookup yields CDR1 SNHLY and CDR2 FYNNEI. The V end lost 3 bases, the J end lost 7 bases, and 13 bases lay between the germline ends. CDR3 DNA (partial): TGTGCCAGCAGTGATTCGGTAGTTTTGAATGAG. This translates into CASSDSVVLNE. The full CDR3 sequence reads CASSDSVVLNEQFF.

On this clone itself: The sequenced fragment ends 3 residues before the CDR3 boundary, so the rest is inferred from the germline J gene. The chain has TRBV6-2 or TRBV6-3 and TRBJ1-2; weak D call: TRBD1 (5 bases). This CDR3 has 17 residues. V lost 2 bases and J 1 base, leaving 17 bases between the germline ends. CDR1 and CDR2 from the germline V gene are MNHEY and SVGEGT. Here the CDR3 reads CASSYLLTGEFNYGYTF. CDR3 DNA, as far as it was read: TGTGCCAGCAGTTACCTTCTCACAGGAGAATTTAACTATGGC.

As concerns this clone: The read terminates 3 residues before the CDR3 end, so the remaining end is supplied by the germline J gene. This sequence joins TRBV30 and TRBJ1-1; D unclear. Germline V lookup: CDR1 GTSNPN, CDR2 SVGIG (reference sequence). There are 13 residues in the CDR3. The CDR3 protein is CAWSVQVRVKAFF. The CDR3 bases that were read are TGTGCCTGGAGTGTCCAGGTTAGGGTAAAA.

Concerning this clone: The CDR3 end is not reached by the read, which stops 3 residues before it; the germline J gene fills it in. V gene TRBV6-2 or TRBV6-3 combines with J gene TRBJ1-4, with D unresolved. Trimming stripped 8 bases from V and 2 bases from J, with 12 bases between. The germline V gene encodes CDR1 MNHEY and CDR2 SVGEGT. The CDR3 runs 14 residues. The part of the CDR3 DNA that was read is TGTGCCAGCGCGTCAGGCGGGACTAATGAAAAA. The encoded protein is CASASGGTNEK. In full, the CDR3 is CASASGGTNEKLFF.

On this clone itself: The CDR3 end is not reached by the read, which stops 3 residues before it; the germline J gene fills it in. The V call is TRBV7-9, the J call TRBJ2-7, with 7 bases lining up with TRBD1. J lost 3 bases, V lost 3 bases, and 2 bases had no gene match. Germline V gene sequence: CDR1 SEHNR, CDR2 FQNEAQ (reference sequence). The CDR3 has 13 residues. CDR3 bases read: TGTGCCAGCAGCTTGGGACAGCTCTACGAG. It codes for CASSLGQLYE. The entire CDR3 protein is CASSLGQLYEQYF.

In regard to this clone: The read finishes 3 residues shy of the CDR3 end, and the germline J gene is used to complete it. The chain uses TRBV20-1 and TRBJ2-7; 9 bases agree with TRBD1. The V gene's germline CDR1 is DFQATT and CDR2 SNEGSKA (reference sequence). The CDR3 covers 13 residues. V was clipped by 5 bases and J by 4 bases; unmatched bases: 6. Here the CDR3 reads CSAYTGGSYEQYF. CDR3 bases read: TGCAGTGCTTATACAGGGGGCTCGTACGAG.

Concerning this clone itself: At one of its ends the junction is not consistent with the germline gene, which may arise from a read error. The sequence runs out 3 residues before the end of the CDR3; the remainder is reconstructed from the germline J gene. The rearrangement uses TRBV30 and TRBJ1-5, with 7 bases that match TRBD1. The germline CDR1 and CDR2 sequences are GTSNPN and SVGIG (reference sequence). CDR3 size: 15 residues. Here the CDR3 reads CARSAGQYSNQPQHF. CDR3 DNA, as far as it was read: TGTGCCCGGAGTGCGGGACAGTATAGCAATCAGCCC.

Remarks on this clone: Sequencing ends 3 residues short of the CDR3 end; the germline J gene provides the rest. This sequence joins TRBV11-2 and TRBJ2-3, with D unresolved. Germline CDR1 reads SGHAT; CDR2 reads FQNNGV. Trimming shortened V by 7 bases and J by 0 bases, and 5 bases separated the two germline ends. CDR3 length: 12 residues. The DNA read from the CDR3 is TGTGCCAGCACCGGGAGCACAGATACG. This translates into CASTGSTDT. The entire CDR3 protein is CASTGSTDTQYF.

The CDR3 sequence: CSARGEGGYGNQPQHF. The covered CDR3 bases are TGCAGTGCTAGAGGGGAGGGGGGGTACGGCAATCAGCCC. This chain connects TRBV20-1 to TRBJ1-5; D may be TRBD1 (6 bases). The CDR3 is cut off 3 residues early in the read; its end comes from the germline J gene. Trimming removed 1 base at V and 2 bases at J, with 15 bases between. This CDR3 spans 16 amino acids. Germline-derived CDR1 and CDR2 are DFQATT and SNEGSKA (reference sequence).

As concerns this clone: The sequence runs out 3 residues before the end of the CDR3; the remainder is reconstructed from the germline J gene. The genes are TRBV2 and TRBJ2-5; D perhaps matches TRBD1 (5 bases). The germline V gene encodes CDR1 SNHLY and CDR2 FYNNEI. The CDR3 consists of 14 residues. Between the trimmed V and J ends, which lost 6 bases and 5 bases, there was a span of 16 bases. This CDR3 is CASRAGTGWETQYF. The CDR3 DNA, read in part, is TGTGCCAGCAGGGCCGGAACAGGATGGGAGACC.

Of note for this clone: From the germline J gene comes the end of the CDR3, since the read stops 3 residues before it. The J gene is TRBJ1-1, the V gene TRBV7-2, with TRBD1 matching 7 bases. The germline gives CDR1 SGHTA, CDR2 FQGNSA. This CDR3 is 15 amino acids long. The ends lost 5 bases at V and 0 bases at J; junction bases unmatched: 6. CDR3 amino acids: CASSPPGTVNTEAFF. The DNA read from the CDR3 is TGTGCCAGCAGCCCTCCCGGGACAGTGAACACTGAA. Looking up the rest from reference TRBV7-2 and TRBJ1-1 gives the full variable domain: GAGVSQSPSNKVTEKGKDVELRCDPISGHTALYWYRQSLGQGLEFLIYFQGNSAPDKSGLPSDRFSAERTGGSVSTLTIQRTQQEDSAVYLCASSPPGTVNTEAFFGQGTRLTVV.

Note on this clone: The sequenced fragment ends 3 residues before the CDR3 boundary, so the rest is inferred from the germline J gene. The genes are TRBV5-1 and TRBJ2-1, with TRBD1 matching over 10 bases. J gave up 8 bases and V 0 bases, and 8 bases lay outside the gene matches. Per the germline V gene, CDR1 is SGHRS and CDR2 is YFSETQ. The CDR3 is 16 amino acids. The CDR3 loop reads CASSLALDRGLDEQFF. Incomplete CDR3 DNA: TGCGCCAGCAGCTTGGCCCTTGACAGGGGGCTGGATGAG.

Points on this clone: With the read ending 3 residues before the CDR3 end, the germline J gene is used to fill in that end. This chain joins TRBV9 and TRBJ2-5; D gene uncertain. This CDR3 is 15 amino acids long. The V end lost 2 bases, the J end lost 3 bases, and 14 bases lay between the germline ends. Germline V gives CDR1 SGDLS, CDR2 YYNGEE. The sequenced part of the CDR3 DNA is TGTGCCAGCAGCGTGGCTGGCGTGCGGAAAGAGACC. It codes for CASSVAGVRKET. The whole CDR3 protein is CASSVAGVRKETQYF.

The CDR3 reads CSVEPREGQPQHF. Partial CDR3 DNA: TGCAGCGTTGAGCCCAGGGAGGGTCAGCCC. This rearrangement joins TRBV29-1 to TRBJ1-5; tentative D call: TRBD1 (5 bases). With the read ending 3 residues before the CDR3 end, the germline J gene is used to fill in that end. V was clipped by 3 bases and J by 6 bases, with 12 bases between them. Germline V gene sequence: CDR1 SQVTM, CDR2 ANQGSEA. The CDR3 runs 13 residues.

To note about this clone: The sequenced fragment ends 3 residues before the CDR3 boundary, so the rest is inferred from the germline J gene. The chain is built from TRBV7-9 and TRBJ2-1; TRBD2 is a possible D gene (6 bases). CDR1 and CDR2 from the germline V gene are SEHNR and FQNEAQ (reference sequence). Trimming cost V 2 bases and J 7 bases, with 12 bases left between them. The CDR3 loop spans 14 amino acids. CDR3 amino acids: CASSLLTSNNEQFF. Partial CDR3 DNA: TGTGCCAGCAGCTTATTGACTAGTAATAATGAG.

About this clone: The observed sequence ends 3 residues before the CDR3 terminus, with the missing tail filled in from the germline J gene. V gene TRBV12-3 or TRBV12-4 combines with J gene TRBJ1-5, with a possible D match to TRBD1 (5 bases). This CDR3 has 13 amino acids. V was cut by 6 bases and J by 1 base, with 7 bases left in between. The sequenced CDR3 bases are TGTGCCAGCAGGAGGGGCAGCAATCAGCCC. Protein product: CASRRGSNQP. The complete CDR3 reads CASRRGSNQPQHF.

The chain's CDR3 is CSVIGLTGFTEAFF. Partial CDR3 DNA: TGCAGCGTGATTGGTTTAACAGGGTTCACTGAA. The V and J genes are TRBV29-1 and TRBJ1-1, with a possible D match to TRBD1 (6 bases). The sequenced fragment ends 3 residues before the CDR3 boundary, so the rest is inferred from the germline J gene. Trimming removed 6 bases at V and 4 bases at J, with 18 bases between. The CDR3 has 14 residues. Germline-derived CDR1 and CDR2 are SQVTM and ANQGSEA.

About this clone: The read gets to within 3 residues of the CDR3 end, and the germline J gene fills in the rest. The rearrangement uses TRBV30 and TRBJ2-3; TRBD2 matches at 8 bases. CDR3 length: 15 amino acids. Germline trimming cut 0 bases from V and 4 bases from J; bases unmatched to any gene: 6. Per the germline V gene, CDR1 is GTSNPN and CDR2 is SVGIG (reference sequence). The CDR3 bases that were read are TGTGCCTGGAGTGTGACGGGAGGGGGGGCAGATACG. The encoded protein is CAWSVTGGGADT. The complete CDR3 protein is CAWSVTGGGADTQYF.

For this clone: From the germline J gene comes the end of the CDR3, since the read stops 3 residues before it. The chain is built from TRBV5-1 and TRBJ1-5; 11 nucleotides align to TRBD1. Trimming cost V 4 bases and J 0 bases; bases outside gene matches: 3. Germline CDR1 is SGHRS and CDR2 is YFSETQ. The CDR3 spans 16 residues. The CDR3 sequence: CASSAGTGGSNQPQHF. The DNA read from the CDR3 is TGCGCCAGCAGCGCCGGGACAGGGGGTAGCAATCAGCCC.

Comments on this clone: The DNA ends 3 residues before the CDR3 does, and the rest of the CDR3 is filled in from the germline J gene. The chain uses TRBV19 and TRBJ1-4; 8 bases are a match to TRBD1. From germline, CDR1 is LNHDA and CDR2 SQIVND (reference sequence). This CDR3 is built from 16 residues. The V gene end was trimmed by 8 bases and the J gene end by 0 bases; junction bases not matched to a gene: 8. The sequenced CDR3 bases are TGTGCCAGTTCGGACAGGGCGGGAGCAACTAATGAAAAA. Translating gives CASSDRAGATNEK. The CDR3 as a whole reads CASSDRAGATNEKLFF.